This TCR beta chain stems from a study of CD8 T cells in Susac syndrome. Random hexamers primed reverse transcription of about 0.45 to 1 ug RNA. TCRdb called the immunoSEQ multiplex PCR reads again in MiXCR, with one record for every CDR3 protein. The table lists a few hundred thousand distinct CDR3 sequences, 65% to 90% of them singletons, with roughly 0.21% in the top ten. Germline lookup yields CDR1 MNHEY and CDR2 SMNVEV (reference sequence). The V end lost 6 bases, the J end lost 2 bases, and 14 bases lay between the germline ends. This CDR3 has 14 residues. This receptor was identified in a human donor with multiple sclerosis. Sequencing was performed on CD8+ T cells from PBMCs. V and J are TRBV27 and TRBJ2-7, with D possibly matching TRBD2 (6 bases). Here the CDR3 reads CASSPVGSPYEQYF. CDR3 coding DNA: TGTGCCAGCAGCCCCGTCGGGAGCCCCTACGAGCAGTACTTC.